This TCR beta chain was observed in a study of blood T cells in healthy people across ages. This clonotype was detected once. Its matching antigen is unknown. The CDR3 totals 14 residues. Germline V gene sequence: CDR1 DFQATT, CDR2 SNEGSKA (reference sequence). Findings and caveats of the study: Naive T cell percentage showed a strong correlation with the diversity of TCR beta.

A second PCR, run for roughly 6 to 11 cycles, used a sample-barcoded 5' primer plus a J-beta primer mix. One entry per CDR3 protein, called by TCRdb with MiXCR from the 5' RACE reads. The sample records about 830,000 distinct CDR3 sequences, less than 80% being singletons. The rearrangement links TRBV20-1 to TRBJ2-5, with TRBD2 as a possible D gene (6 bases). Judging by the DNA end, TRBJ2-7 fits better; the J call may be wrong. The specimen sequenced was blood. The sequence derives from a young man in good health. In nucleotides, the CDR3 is TGCAGTGCTAGATGGGGGGTCAAAAACTACGAGCAGTACTTC. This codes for CSARWGVKNYEQYF.